These 25 T cell receptor beta chains were sequenced from one sample in a study of shared clonotypes between healthy human individuals. The method was immunoSEQ multiplex PCR; TCRdb's version includes in-frame clones alone and lacks a portion of them. Of 100,000 to 130,000 clones listed, 68% are singletons. Material: memory CD8+ T cells sorted from blood. Documented subset: CD45RO+ cells pooled with CCR7-negative TemRA cells. These receptors came from a woman in her twenties or thirties in good health.

The CDR3 DNA reads TGTGCCAGCAAAGTAATACGGGAGGAGGGCTACGAGCAGTACTTC. Its protein is CASKVIREEGYEQYF. The chain uses TRBV25-1 and TRBJ2-7; 7 bases are a match to TRBD2. The ends lost 7 bases at V and 3 bases at J; junction bases unmatched: 12. The CDR3 runs to 15 residues. Looked up from germline, CDR1 is MGHDK and CDR2 is SYGVNS.

The gene calls are TRBV27 and TRBJ1-1; no definite D call. The CDR3 is 13 residues long. V was pared by 2 bases and J by 3 bases, with 7 bases between. CDR1 and CDR2 from the germline V gene are MNHEY and SMNVEV (reference sequence). The CDR3 here is CASSLGRHTEAFF. As DNA, the CDR3 is TGTGCCAGCAGTTTAGGGCGGCACACTGAAGCTTTCTTT.

In its sample, this clone was seen many times. The genes are TRBV6-4 and TRBJ2-3, with TRBD2 as a possible D gene (6 bases). The CDR3 consists of 15 residues. Looked up from germline, CDR1 is MRHNA and CDR2 is SNTAGT. V lost 10 bases to trimming and J lost 1 base, with 18 bases between them. In nucleotides, the CDR3 is TGTGCCACCAAGACGGGAGATGGGGGCACAGATACGCAGTATTTT. Residues: CATKTGDGGTDTQYF.

The rearrangement uses TRBV4-1 and TRBJ2-7, with 7 bases matching TRBD1. The CDR3 contains 13 residues. The germline V gene encodes CDR1 MGHRA and CDR2 YSYEKL. V trimming: 3 bases; J trimming: 5 bases; junction bases outside the gene matches: 4. The CDR3 DNA sequence: TGCGCCAGCAGCCAGCTGAGGGGGCACGAGCAGTACTTC. Translating gives CASSQLRGHEQYF.

V is TRBV5-6 and J is TRBJ2-7; 13 bases are shared with TRBD2. Germline V gene lookup returns CDR1 SGHDT and CDR2 YYEEEE. The CDR3 has 16 residues. Trimming took 0 bases from V and 4 from J; bases not matched to a gene: 4. The CDR3 spells CASSLGGLAGLYEQYF. CDR3 bases: TGTGCCAGCAGCTTGGGGGGACTAGCGGGATTGTACGAGCAGTACTTC.

V usage is TRBV29-1 and J usage is TRBJ2-7; D not certain. Trimming stripped 0 bases from V and 6 bases from J, with 9 bases between. This CDR3 is 12 amino acids long. The germline V gene has CDR1 SQVTM and CDR2 ANQGSEA. CDR3 in DNA: TGCAGCGTTGAAGAGGGATCCCCCGAGCAGTACTTC. As protein: CSVEEGSPEQYF.

V gene TRBV4-2 combines with J gene TRBJ2-7, with D possibly matching TRBD2 (5 bases). This CDR3 has 15 residues. Deletions cut 1 base from V and 3 bases from J, with 13 bases between. Germline V gene data show CDR1 as LGHNA and CDR2 as YNFKEQ. The CDR3 sequence is CASSQGTRGGYEQYF. The CDR3 DNA sequence: TGTGCCAGCAGCCAAGGGACCCGAGGAGGCTACGAGCAGTACTTC.

V is TRBV10-1 and J is TRBJ1-6; the D is unclear. From germline, CDR1 is WNHNN and CDR2 SYGVQD (reference sequence). This CDR3 has 13 amino acids. V gave up 0 bases and J gave up 8 bases, with 5 bases separating them. The CDR3 nucleotides read TGCGCCAGCAGTGAGTCGGCGTATTCACCCCTCCACTTT. Its protein product is CASSESAYSPLHF.

The chain uses TRBV6-5 and TRBJ1-2, with D possibly being TRBD1 (6 bases). V lost 5 bases to trimming and J lost 4 bases, with 14 bases between them. Germline V gene lookup returns CDR1 MNHEY and CDR2 SVGAGI. This CDR3 has 14 residues. The CDR3 sequence is CASSPETDSYGYTF. CDR3 DNA sequence: TGTGCCAGCAGTCCCGAAACGGACAGCTATGGCTACACCTTC.

The rearrangement uses TRBV6-1 and TRBJ2-7, with D possibly TRBD1 on 5 matching bases. CDR1 and CDR2 (germline): MNHNS, SASEGT. Trimming cost V 5 bases and J 3 bases, with 17 bases left between them. This CDR3 spans 15 amino acids. The CDR3 here is CASSPRFGRDYEQYF. CDR3 nucleotide sequence: TGTGCCAGCAGTCCCCGATTTGGCAGGGACTACGAGCAGTACTTC.

This clone was detected only a few times. V gene TRBV5-5 combines with J gene TRBJ2-7; D is undetermined. CDR3 size: 15 residues. Trimming removed 7 bases at V and 0 bases at J, with 17 bases between. In germline, CDR1 is SGHKS, CDR2 YYEKEE (reference sequence). The CDR3 coding sequence is TGTGCCAGCGGATTGGCGACGGATCCCTCCTACGAGCAGTACTTC. It translates to CASGLATDPSYEQYF.

This chain connects TRBV28 to TRBJ2-5; D may be TRBD1 (6 bases). The length of the CDR3 is 14 residues. Germline CDR1 MDHEN, CDR2 SYDVKM. Trimming left V 5 bases short and J 2 bases short, with 12 bases between. CDR3 coding DNA: TGTGCCAGCAGTCCGGACAGACCTCAAGAGACCCAGTACTTC. Translating it yields CASSPDRPQETQYF.

V is TRBV13 and J is TRBJ2-7; no clear D. V lost 2 bases and J 3 bases, leaving 8 bases between the germline ends. The CDR3 contains 13 residues. Per germline, CDR1 PRHDT and CDR2 FYEKMQ (reference sequence). CDR3 loop: CASSLSWGYEQYF. For the CDR3, the DNA is TGTGCCAGCAGCTTATCCTGGGGCTACGAGCAGTACTTC. The variable domain in full, completed from reference TRBV13 and TRBJ2-7, reads AAGVIQSPRHLIKEKRETATLKCYPIPRHDTVYWYQQGPGQDPQFLISFYEKMQSDKGSIPDRFSAQQFSDYHSELNMSSLELGDSALYFCASSLSWGYEQYFGPGTRLTVT.

V is TRBV28 and J is TRBJ1-5; 9 bases align to TRBD1. The J segment lost 7 bases and the V segment lost 6 bases, leaving 7 bases of the junction unmatched. The CDR3 consists of 14 residues. Per germline, CDR1 MDHEN and CDR2 SYDVKM. CDR3 loop: CASSRTGAYQPQHF. Written as DNA, the CDR3 is TGTGCCAGCAGCCGGACAGGGGCTTACCAGCCCCAGCATTTT. Combining the CDR3 with reference TRBV28 and TRBJ1-5 gives the whole variable domain DVKVTQSSRYLVKRTGEKVFLECVQDMDHENMFWYRQDPGLGLRLIYFSYDVKMKEKGDIPEGYSVSREKKERFSLILESASTNQTSMYLCASSRTGAYQPQHFGDGTRLSIL.

The sample holds a few counts of this clone. The chain couples TRBV10-1 to TRBJ1-1, with D uncertain. The CDR3 spans 12 residues. CDR1 and CDR2 from the germline V gene are WNHNN and SYGVQD (reference sequence). V was shortened by 0 bases and J by 4 bases, with 3 bases between the two germline ends. The CDR3 reads CASSESFTEAFF. CDR3 sequence (DNA): TGCGCCAGCAGTGAGTCGTTCACTGAAGCTTTCTTT.

In this sample, this clone turned up many times. J is TRBJ2-6 and V is TRBV6-1; D is unclear. The V gene lost 6 bases and the J gene lost 0 bases, with 9 bases spanning the gap. The V gene's germline CDR1 is MNHNS and CDR2 SASEGT. There are 15 residues in the CDR3. The CDR3 DNA follows: TGTGCCAGCAGCTTCGACTTCTCTGGGGCCAACGTCCTGACTTTC. Its protein is CASSFDFSGANVLTF.

This chain uses TRBV6-5 with TRBJ1-1; no clear D. The CDR3 is 13 amino acids. Germline CDR1 MNHEY, CDR2 SVGAGI. V lost 7 bases to trimming and J lost 0 bases, with 9 bases between them. The CDR3 DNA follows: TGTGCCAGCAACAGCCACATGAACACTGAAGCTTTCTTT. Encoded protein: CASNSHMNTEAFF.

The chain carries TRBV6-1 and TRBJ2-7, with 8 bases fitting TRBD1. The CDR3 has 15 residues. CDR1 is MNHNS, CDR2 SASEGT, per germline. V lost 6 bases and J lost 2; bases outside the gene matches: 9. The CDR3: CASSATGEAAYEQYF. CDR3 nucleotide sequence: TGTGCCAGCAGCGCGACAGGGGAGGCCGCCTACGAGCAGTACTTC.

Many counts were recorded for this clone. This sequence joins TRBV6-1 and TRBJ2-7; the D is unclear. This CDR3 spans 14 amino acids. V lost 1 base, J lost 5 bases, and 12 bases lay in between. Germline V gene sequence: CDR1 MNHNS, CDR2 SASEGT. The CDR3, as DNA: TGTGCCAGCAGTGAAGTAAATCCTTTGGACGAGCAGTACTTC. It is translated as CASSEVNPLDEQYF.

The gene calls are TRBV11-2 and TRBJ2-3; TRBD2 is a possible D gene (6 bases). The germline V and J ends were trimmed by 4 bases and 3 bases, with 14 bases remaining between them. The germline CDR1 and CDR2 sequences are SGHAT and FQNNGV. CDR3 length: 15 amino acids. The CDR3 protein is CASSYTYGGTDTQYF. The CDR3 DNA sequence: TGTGCCAGCAGCTACACGTATGGGGGGACAGATACGCAGTATTTT.

The V call is TRBV28, the J call TRBJ1-4; the D is unclear. Germline CDR1 reads MDHEN; CDR2 reads SYDVKM. V gave up 2 bases and J gave up 5 bases, with 12 bases separating them. The CDR3 consists of 15 residues. In DNA form, the CDR3 reads TGTGCCAGCAGTTTACCGAAAGTAGGAAATGAAAAACTGTTTTTT. Protein sequence: CASSLPKVGNEKLFF.

The chain employs TRBV6-5 and TRBJ2-7; D perhaps matches TRBD2 (5 bases). Per the germline V gene, CDR1 is MNHEY and CDR2 is SVGAGI. V was pared by 7 bases and J by 5 bases, with 12 bases between. This CDR3 region has 12 residues. In DNA form, the CDR3 reads TGTGCCAGCACCGAGGGTGCGCACGAGCAGTACTTC. Translating it yields CASTEGAHEQYF.

V usage is TRBV5-1 and J usage is TRBJ2-7; the D is unclear. Germline V gene sequence: CDR1 SGHRS, CDR2 YFSETQ. V lost 1 base, J lost 3 bases, and 11 bases lay in between. The CDR3 covers 14 residues. Here the CDR3 DNA reads TGCGCCAGCAGCTTGCATGGGAACGGCTACGAGCAGTACTTC. It encodes CASSLHGNGYEQYF.

This clone was counted many times. The CDR3 region has the DNA TGTGCCAGCAGCTTAGCGCATGAAGGGGCCTCTGGGGCCAACGTCCTGACTTTC. Amino acids: CASSLAHEGASGANVLTF. The rearrangement links TRBV7-9 to TRBJ2-6, with D possibly TRBD1 on 5 matching bases. This CDR3 is 18 amino acids long. Looked up from germline, CDR1 is SEHNR and CDR2 is FQNEAQ (reference sequence). Trimming left V 0 bases short and J 0 bases short, with 12 bases between.

The chain links TRBV6-5 to TRBJ2-1; D call uncertain. The CDR3 spans 14 residues. CDR1 is MNHEY, CDR2 SVGAGI, per germline. The V end lost 2 bases, the J end lost 3 bases, and 8 bases lay between the germline ends. The CDR3: CASSYMNGYNEQFF. DNA for the CDR3: TGTGCCAGCAGTTACATGAACGGCTACAATGAGCAGTTCTTC.